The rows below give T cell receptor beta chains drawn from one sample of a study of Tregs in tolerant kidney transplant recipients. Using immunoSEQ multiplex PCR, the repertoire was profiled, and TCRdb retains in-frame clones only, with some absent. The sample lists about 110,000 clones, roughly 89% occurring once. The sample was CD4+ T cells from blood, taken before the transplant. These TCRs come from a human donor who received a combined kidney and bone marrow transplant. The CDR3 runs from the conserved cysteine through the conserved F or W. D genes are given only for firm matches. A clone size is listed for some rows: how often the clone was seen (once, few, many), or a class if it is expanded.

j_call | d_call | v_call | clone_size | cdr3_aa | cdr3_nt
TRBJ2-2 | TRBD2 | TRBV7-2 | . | CASSLRAGLGPGELFF | TGTGCCAGCAGCTTAAGAGCGGGGCTCGGGCCCGGGGAGCTGTTTTTT
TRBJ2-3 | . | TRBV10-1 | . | CASSEVAPRCTDTQYF | TGCGCCAGCAGTGAGGTAGCGCCAAGATGCACAGATACGCAGTATTTT
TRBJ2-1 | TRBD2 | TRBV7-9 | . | CASSSRTSGTGSSYNEQFF | TGTGCCAGCAGCAGTAGGACTAGCGGGACCGGGAGCTCCTACAATGAGCAGTTCTTC
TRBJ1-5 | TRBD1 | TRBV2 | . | CARGGQGNSNQPQHF | TGTGCCAGGGGTGGACAGGGGAATAGCAATCAGCCCCAGCATTTT
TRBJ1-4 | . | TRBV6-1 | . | CASSALDTEKLFF | TGTGCCAGCAGTGCCTTGGACACAGAAAAACTGTTTTTT
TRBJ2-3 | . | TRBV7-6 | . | CASSLFHSTDTQYF | TGTGCCAGCAGCTTGTTCCATAGCACAGATACGCAGTATTTT
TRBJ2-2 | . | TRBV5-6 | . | CASSLGRQGGVVGELFF | TGTGCCAGCAGCCTCGGGAGACAGGGCGGTGTTGTCGGGGAGCTGTTTTTT
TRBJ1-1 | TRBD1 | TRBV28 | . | CASRSGTGKAFF | TGTGCCAGCAGGTCCGGGACAGGGAAAGCTTTCTTT
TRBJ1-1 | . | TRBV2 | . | CASRDFRESTEAFF | TGTGCCAGCAGGGATTTCAGGGAAAGCACTGAAGCTTTCTTT
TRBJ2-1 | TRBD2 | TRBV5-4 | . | CASSLGAGASYNEQFF | TGTGCCAGCAGCTTGGGAGCGGGAGCGTCCTACAATGAGCAGTTCTTC
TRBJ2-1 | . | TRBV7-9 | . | CASSLAGSSYNEQFF | TGTGCCAGCAGCTTAGCGGGGAGCTCCTACAATGAGCAGTTCTTC
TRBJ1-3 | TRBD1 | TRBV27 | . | CASSTGADRNTIYF | TGTGCCAGCTCGACAGGGGCTGATCGAAACACCATATATTTT
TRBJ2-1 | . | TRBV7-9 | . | CASSPIIEKYEQFF | TGTGCCAGCAGCCCGATAATAGAGAAATATGAGCAGTTCTTC
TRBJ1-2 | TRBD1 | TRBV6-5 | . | CASRRGRAYGYTF | TGTGCCAGCAGGAGGGGGCGGGCCTATGGCTACACCTTC
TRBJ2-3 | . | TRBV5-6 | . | CASNRDRTGDTQYF | TGTGCCAGCAACCGCGACAGAACCGGGGATACGCAGTATTTT
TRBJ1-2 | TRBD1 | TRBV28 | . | CAIYRGLNYGYTF | TGTGCCATCTACAGGGGGCTAAACTATGGCTACACCTTC
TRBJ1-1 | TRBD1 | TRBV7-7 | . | CASSLTGGAEAFF | TGTGCCAGCAGCTTGACAGGGGGCGCTGAAGCTTTCTTT
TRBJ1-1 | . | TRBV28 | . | CASSLTRAGATEAFF | TGTGCCAGCAGTCTTACTCGCGCGGGGGCCACTGAAGCTTTCTTT
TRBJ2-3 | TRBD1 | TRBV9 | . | CASSGGGPDTQYF | TGTGCCAGCAGCGGAGGGGGCCCAGATACGCAGTATTTT
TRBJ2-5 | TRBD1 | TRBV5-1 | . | CASSRGQGTEGGETQYF | TGCGCCAGCAGTCGGGGACAGGGGACCGAGGGCGGAGAGACCCAGTACTTC
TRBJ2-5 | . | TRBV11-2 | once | CASSRGLGETQYF | TGTGCCAGCAGCCGCGGGCTAGGGGAGACCCAGTACTTC
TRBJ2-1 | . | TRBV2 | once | CASRASVASYNEQFF | TGTGCCAGCAGAGCTAGCGTAGCCTCCTACAATGAGCAGTTCTTC
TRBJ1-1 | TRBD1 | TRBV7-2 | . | CASSLDRGLNTEAFF | TGTGCCAGCAGCTTGGACAGGGGCCTTAACACTGAAGCTTTCTTT
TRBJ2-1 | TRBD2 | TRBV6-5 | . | CASSYLGGNNEQFF | TGTGCCAGCAGTTACTTGGGGGGGAACAATGAGCAGTTCTTC
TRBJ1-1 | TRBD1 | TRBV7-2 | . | CASSLDRGSTEAFF | TGTGCCAGCAGCTTAGACAGGGGATCGACTGAAGCTTTCTTT
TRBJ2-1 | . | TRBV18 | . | CASSLQRDNEQFF | TGTGCCAGCTCACTACAGAGGGACAATGAGCAGTTCTTC
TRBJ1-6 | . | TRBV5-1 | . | CASSSGQNNSPLHF | TGCGCCAGCAGCTCCGGACAGAATAATTCACCCCTCCACTTT
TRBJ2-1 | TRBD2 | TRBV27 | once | CASSPHPLAGGPYNEQFF | TGTGCCAGCAGTCCTCACCCCCTAGCGGGAGGGCCCTACAATGAGCAGTTCTTC
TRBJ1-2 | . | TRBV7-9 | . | CASSLSAGTVRYGYTF | TGTGCCAGCAGCTTATCGGCCGGGACTGTTAGATATGGCTACACCTTC
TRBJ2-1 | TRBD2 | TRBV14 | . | CASSQKGREGNEQFF | TGTGCCAGCAGCCAAAAGGGTCGGGAGGGGAATGAGCAGTTCTTC
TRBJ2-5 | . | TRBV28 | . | CACEGWGRETQYF | TGTGCCTGCGAGGGATGGGGTAGAGAGACCCAGTACTTC
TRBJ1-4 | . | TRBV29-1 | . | CSVAGGAYNEKLFF | TGCAGCGTTGCCGGGGGGGCCTATAATGAAAAACTGTTTTTT